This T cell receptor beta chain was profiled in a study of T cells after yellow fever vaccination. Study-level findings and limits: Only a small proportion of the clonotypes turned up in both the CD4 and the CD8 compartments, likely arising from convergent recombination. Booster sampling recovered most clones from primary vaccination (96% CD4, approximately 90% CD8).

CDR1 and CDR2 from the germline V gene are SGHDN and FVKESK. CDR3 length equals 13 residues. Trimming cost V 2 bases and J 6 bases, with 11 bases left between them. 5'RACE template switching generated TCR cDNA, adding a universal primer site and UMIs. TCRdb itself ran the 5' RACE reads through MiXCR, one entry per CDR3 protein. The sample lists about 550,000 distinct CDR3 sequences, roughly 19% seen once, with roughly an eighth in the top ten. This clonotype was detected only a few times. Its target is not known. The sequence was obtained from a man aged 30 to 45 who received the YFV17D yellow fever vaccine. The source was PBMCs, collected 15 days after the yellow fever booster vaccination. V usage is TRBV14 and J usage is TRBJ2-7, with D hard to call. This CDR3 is CASSQLGLGEQYF. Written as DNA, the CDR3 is TGTGCCAGCAGCCAATTGGGCCTGGGCGAGCAGTACTTC. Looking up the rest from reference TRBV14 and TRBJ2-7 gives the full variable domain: EAGVTQFPSHSVIEKGQTVTLRCDPISGHDNLYWYRRVMGKEIKFLLHFVKESKQDESGMPNNRFLAERTGGTYSTLKVQPAELEDSGVYFCASSQLGLGEQYFGPGTRLTVT.